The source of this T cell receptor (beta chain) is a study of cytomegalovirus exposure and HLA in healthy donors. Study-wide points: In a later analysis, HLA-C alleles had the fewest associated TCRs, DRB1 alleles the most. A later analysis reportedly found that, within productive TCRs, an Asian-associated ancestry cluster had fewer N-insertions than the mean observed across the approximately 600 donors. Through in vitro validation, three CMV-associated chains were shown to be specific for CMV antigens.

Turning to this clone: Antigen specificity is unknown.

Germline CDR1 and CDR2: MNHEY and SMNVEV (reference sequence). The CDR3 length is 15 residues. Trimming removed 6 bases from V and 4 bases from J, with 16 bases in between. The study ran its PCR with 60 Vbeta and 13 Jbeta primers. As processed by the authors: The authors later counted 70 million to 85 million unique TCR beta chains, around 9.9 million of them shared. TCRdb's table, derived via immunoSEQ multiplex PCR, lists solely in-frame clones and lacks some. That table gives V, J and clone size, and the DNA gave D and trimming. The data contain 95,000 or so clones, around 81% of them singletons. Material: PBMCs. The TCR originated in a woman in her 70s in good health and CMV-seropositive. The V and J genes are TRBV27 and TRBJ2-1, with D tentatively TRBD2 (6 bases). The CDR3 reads CASRLRGLLYNEQFF. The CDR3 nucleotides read TGTGCCAGCAGGCTACGGGGACTCCTGTACAATGAGCAGTTCTTC.